One T cell receptor beta chain is described in this entry. Its antigen specificity is not known. No much larger clone exists at a distance of one base, and base qualities are not known. The record originates from a study of blood T cell repertoires in COVID-19 (dated by TCRdb to between 2020 and 2021). About the investigation overall: Samples from collaborators originated in the United States, Italy and Spain and spanned both the acute and convalescent phases of COVID-19. The material from the prospective study consisted of cDNA or gDNA derived from T cells, B-cell-depleted T cells, or PBMCs. Subjects who had been exposed to COVID-19, were actively infected with it, or had recovered from it provided the deeply sampled blood TCRbeta repertoires that made up the dataset. The repertoires were released in a freely available public database meant as a resource for research on the immune response to SARS-CoV-2. Samples were obtained from the ongoing ImmuneRACE study (first 160 participants) and from over 1,000 subjects provided by 6 global collaborators. Sample metadata almost always included a de-identified subject ID, COVID-19 status, age in years and sex. Where available, HLA class I and class II types were obtained from metadata supplied by the sample provider rather than from assay-based typing. General conclusions and limits of the study: The amount of clinical and demographic metadata varied by source and participant and was provided uncurated.

A second Seattle source provided samples from volunteer blood donors who had recovered from COVID-19. Whole blood was collected in K2EDTA tubes by collaborating institutions according to the institutions' own protocols. For TCRbeta analysis, collaborators shipped samples as frozen whole blood, isolated PBMCs, or DNA extracted from either of those sample types. TCRbeta CDR3 regions were amplified from genomic DNA by means of the immunoSEQ Assay, a bias-controlled multiplex PCR. As for the authors' bioinformatics: The number of nucleated cells in each sample was estimated from the amplification of reference gene primers within the assay. Sequence reads were collapsed and filtered to measure the absolute abundance of every unique TCRbeta CDR3 rearrangement. For each sample, productive Simpson clonality was calculated as the square root of Simpson's diversity index across productive rearrangements. Sourced from immuneACCESS, this table was stored by TCRdb with only in-frame sequences that have V and J called. A share of the clones is absent; for the studies checked, an unresolved V gene accounts for under half, and the remainder has no known explanation. V and J calls and clone size come straight from that table; D and trimming were deduced from the DNA. This sample comprises some 230,000 clones, more than 80% of them detected only once. Of the sample, roughly 2.3% falls within the top ten clones.

V has 0 bases trimmed and J has 11 bases trimmed; junction bases matching no gene number 17. Including cysteine and phenylalanine, the CDR3 has 17 amino acids. The sequence is cut down to CDR3 DNA, 51 bases in frame from base 1. The germline V gene yields SGHVS for CDR1 and FNYEAQ for CDR2. Specimen: peripheral blood. The source is a man aged 25 to 45 who had recovered from COVID-19. The chain is assembled from TRBV7-6 and TRBJ2-3; 7 central nucleotides agree with TRBD1. The CDR3 has the sequence CASSLAWTGSRVGGQYF. The DNA sequence is TGTGCCAGCAGCTTAGCCTGGACAGGATCCCGGGTAGGGGGGCAGTATTTT. With the rest looked up from the reference TRBV7-6 and TRBJ2-3 genes rather than sequenced, the full variable domain is GAGVSQSPRYKVTKRGQDVALRCDPISGHVSLYWYRQALGQGPEFLTYFNYEAQQDKSGLPNDRFSAERPEGSISTLTIQRTEQRDSAMYRCASSLAWTGSRVGGQYFGPGTRLTVL.